This TCR beta chain was obtained from a study of shared clonotypes between healthy human individuals. Regarding this clone: Antigen: not known.

General study results and limits: In having few donors, the study represented limited genetic and exposure-history diversity. Sampling involved blood alone; tissue repertoires likely differ.

Only in-frame clones appear in the TCRdb table, and some are missing; sequencing was by immunoSEQ multiplex PCR. Found here are about 2.4 million clones, around nine tenths of them singletons; the top ten hold roughly 0.15%. The CDR3 covers 12 residues. With V trimmed by 6 bases and J by 5 bases, 3 bases remained unmatched. Germline CDR1 SGHTA, CDR2 FQGNSA. The chain combines TRBV7-2 with TRBJ1-1; 7 nucleotides match TRBD1. The sequenced sample was naive CD4+ T cells sorted from blood. Subset of the sample: CD45RA+ positively selected. This sequence originates from a man between 18 and 29 years old in good health. The CDR3 protein is CASRKTGTEAFF. The CDR3 DNA follows: TGTGCCAGCAGAAAGACAGGGACTGAAGCTTTCTTT.